A single sample is the source of the 31 T cell receptor beta chains below, sequenced in a study of shared clonotypes between healthy human individuals. TCRdb's table, derived via immunoSEQ multiplex PCR, lists solely in-frame clones and lacks some. The sample shows about 1.5 million clones, 95% to 99% of them seen only once. Sequencing was done on a sample of naive CD4+ T cells sorted from blood. Stated subset: CD45RA+ positively selected. These receptors were taken from a man between 25 and 39 years old in good health.

Worth noting for this clone: Other DNA variants within this sample encode the same CDR3. This sequence joins TRBV2 and TRBJ1-1; D is ambiguous. The CDR3 has 11 residues. Germline lookup yields CDR1 SNHLY and CDR2 FYNNEI. Trimming took 9 bases from V and 1 from J, leaving 6 bases between them. The DNA for the CDR3 is TGTGCCAGTAAGGGGAACACTGAAGCTTTCTTT. Translating gives CASKGNTEAFF.

This chain joins TRBV28 and TRBJ1-2; the D gene is possibly TRBD1 (5 bases). The CDR3 loop spans 15 amino acids. Trimming took 5 bases from V and 8 from J, leaving 21 bases between them. CDR1 and CDR2 from the germline V gene are MDHEN and SYDVKM. CDR3: CASSEKGRGVGGYTF. The DNA for the CDR3 is TGTGCCAGCAGTGAAAAGGGGAGGGGAGTGGGAGGCTACACCTTC.

This chain joins TRBV5-1 and TRBJ2-7; D tentatively reads TRBD1 or TRBD2 (5 bases each). Germline V gene sequence: CDR1 SGHRS, CDR2 YFSETQ. Trimming removed 6 bases from V and 2 bases from J, with 18 bases in between. This CDR3 has 15 amino acids. The CDR3 is CASTSGSVGAYEQYF. The CDR3 nucleotides read TGCGCCAGCACGTCAGGGTCCGTGGGGGCCTACGAGCAGTACTTC.

The chain links TRBV2 to TRBJ1-1, with D uncertain. Germline lookup yields CDR1 SNHLY and CDR2 FYNNEI. The CDR3 is 14 residues long. V was shortened by 3 bases and J by 0 bases, with 8 bases between the two germline ends. CDR3 in amino acids: CASSELVVNTEAFF. The CDR3 DNA reads TGTGCCAGCAGTGAGCTGGTTGTGAACACTGAAGCTTTCTTT.

The CDR3 region is CASSPTLGDEKLFF. CDR3 DNA: TGTGCCAGCAGCCCAACCCTTGGAGATGAAAAACTGTTTTTT. V and J are TRBV7-9 and TRBJ1-4; no clear D. Trimming pared 5 bases from V and 6 bases from J, leaving 13 bases between. The CDR3 sequence is 14 residues long. Germline CDR1 SEHNR, CDR2 FQNEAQ (reference sequence).

This clone was seen once. The rearrangement uses TRBV11-3 and TRBJ1-4; 7 bases are a match to TRBD1. The junction had 12 bases not matched to a gene; V was cut back by 5 bases and J by 3 bases. The V gene's germline CDR1 is SGHNT and CDR2 YENEEA. This CDR3 is built from 17 residues. The CDR3 coding sequence is TGTGCCAGCAGCAACTCGAGCCGGGACAGAGCTAATGAAAAACTGTTTTTT. Its protein is CASSNSSRDRANEKLFF.

The chain uses TRBV6-5 and TRBJ2-5; 8 bases match TRBD2. This CDR3 has 14 amino acids. V was pared by 4 bases and J by 1 base, with 2 bases of the junction left unmatched. Germline assignment: CDR1 MNHEY and CDR2 SVGAGI. CDR3 coding DNA: TGTGCCAGCAGTTTTAGCGGGGTCCAAGAGACCCAGTACTTC. The encoded protein is CASSFSGVQETQYF.

V and J are TRBV7-8 and TRBJ2-6; tentatively, D is TRBD2 (6 bases). V lost 7 bases to trimming and J lost 3 bases, with 13 bases between them. The CDR3 loop spans 15 amino acids. In germline, CDR1 is SGHVS, CDR2 FQNEAQ. DNA for the CDR3: TGTGCCAGCATCCTCGGGAGCCGTGGGGCCAACGTCCTGACTTTC. This codes for CASILGSRGANVLTF.

V gene TRBV28 combines with J gene TRBJ2-3, with D tentatively TRBD1 (6 bases). CDR1 and CDR2 from the germline V gene are MDHEN and SYDVKM. V was pared by 7 bases and J by 0 bases, with 17 bases between. CDR3 length equals 16 residues. CDR3 nucleotides: TGTGCCAGCAATTCCGGAGGACAGACGAGCACAGATACGCAGTATTTT. Protein product: CASNSGGQTSTDTQYF.

As to this clone: One junction end does not reproduce the germline sequence, and a read error may be involved. V gene TRBV11-2 combines with J gene TRBJ1-2; D remains ambiguous. This CDR3 region has 16 residues. Germline CDR1 and CDR2: SGHAT and FQNNGV. This CDR3 reads CASSSLSKTVPSARRF. Written as DNA, the CDR3 is TGTGCCAGCAGCTCCCTCTCGAAGACCGTCCCATCGGCGCGTCGATTC. Looking up the rest from reference TRBV11-2 and TRBJ1-2 gives the full variable domain: EAGVAQSPRYKIIEKRQSVAFWCNPISGHATLYWYQQILGQGPKLLIQFQNNGVVDDSQLPKDRFSAERLKGVDSTLKIQPAKLEDSAVYLCASSSLSKTVPSARRFGSGTRLTVV.

V is TRBV10-2 and J is TRBJ2-5; TRBD1 aligns across 8 bases. The CDR3 extends over 15 amino acids. Germline trimming cut 2 bases from V and 5 bases from J; bases unmatched to any gene: 7. The germline V gene has CDR1 WSHSY and CDR2 SAAADI. The CDR3 reads CASSEPNRGWETQYF. The CDR3 DNA is TGCGCCAGCAGTGAGCCAAACAGGGGGTGGGAGACCCAGTACTTC.

The chain joins TRBV5-1 to TRBJ1-4; D is uncertain. V lost 4 bases and J lost 0, with 7 bases in between. Germline V lookup: CDR1 SGHRS, CDR2 YFSETQ. CDR3 length: 14 amino acids. The DNA of the CDR3 is TGCGCCAGCAGCCGGGTCACAACTAATGAAAAACTGTTTTTT. This encodes CASSRVTTNEKLFF.

This clone was observed once. V usage is TRBV19 and J usage is TRBJ2-7; D may correspond to TRBD1 or TRBD2 (5 bases each). The length of the CDR3 is 13 residues. The germline CDR1 and CDR2 sequences are LNHDA and SQIVND (reference sequence). V was trimmed by 4 bases and J by 1 base, leaving 8 bases between them. The CDR3 spells CASSRGESYEQYF. CDR3 sequence (DNA): TGTGCCAGTAGTAGAGGGGAATCCTACGAGCAGTACTTC.

The J gene is TRBJ1-5, the V gene TRBV5-5; D is unclear. Per germline, CDR1 SGHKS and CDR2 YYEKEE (reference sequence). The CDR3 covers 15 residues. V was shortened by 4 bases and J by 4 bases, with 15 bases between the two germline ends. CDR3 sequence reads: CASSPDPGGNQPQHF. The CDR3 DNA reads as TGTGCCAGCAGCCCCGACCCCGGAGGGAATCAGCCCCAGCATTTT.

The rearrangement joins TRBV28 to TRBJ2-3, with 10 bases matching TRBD1. Unmatched junction bases numbered 6, after V lost 2 bases and J lost 4 bases. The CDR3 has 16 residues. Germline V gene lookup returns CDR1 MDHEN and CDR2 SYDVKM. The CDR3 nucleotides read TGTGCCAGCAGTTTAGTATCGGGACAGGGGTCAGATACGCAGTATTTT. The encoded protein is CASSLVSGQGSDTQYF.

The V gene is TRBV28, the J gene TRBJ2-3, with 8 bases that match TRBD2. In germline, CDR1 is MDHEN, CDR2 SYDVKM. The CDR3 is 14 residues long. J gave up 3 bases and V 6 bases, and 5 bases lay outside the gene matches. CDR3: CASSTAGATDTQYF. The CDR3 coding sequence is TGTGCCAGCAGCACAGCGGGAGCTACAGATACGCAGTATTTT. The full variable domain, rest sourced from reference TRBV28 and TRBJ2-3, is DVKVTQSSRYLVKRTGEKVFLECVQDMDHENMFWYRQDPGLGLRLIYFSYDVKMKEKGDIPEGYSVSREKKERFSLILESASTNQTSMYLCASSTAGATDTQYFGPGTRLTVL.

The chain combines TRBV5-5 with TRBJ2-2, with a weak D call TRBD1 (6 bases). Trimming took 2 bases from V and 0 from J, leaving 8 bases between them. Per germline, CDR1 SGHKS and CDR2 YYEKEE (reference sequence). There are 15 residues in the CDR3. This CDR3 reads CASSFRGPNTGELFF. CDR3 nucleotide sequence: TGTGCCAGCAGCTTCAGGGGTCCGAACACCGGGGAGCTGTTTTTT.

This chain connects TRBV28 to TRBJ1-2, with a weak D call TRBD1 (5 bases). CDR1 is MDHEN and CDR2 is SYDVKM in the germline V gene. The CDR3 sequence is 12 residues long. V was cut by 11 bases and J by 7 bases, with 17 bases left in between. For the CDR3, the DNA is TGTGCCGTCGGGGGGGTGATCGGTGGCTACACCTTC. It translates to CAVGGVIGGYTF.

The genes are TRBV14 and TRBJ1-2, with D unclear. CDR1 and CDR2 from the germline V gene are SGHDN and FVKESK. V gave up 0 bases and J gave up 7 bases, with 9 bases separating them. The CDR3 is 13 amino acids. The CDR3 sequence is CASSQDWVFGYTF. DNA of the CDR3: TGTGCCAGCAGCCAAGATTGGGTGTTTGGCTACACCTTC.

As to this clone: Other DNA sequences in the sample encode the same CDR3. The chain recombines TRBV20-1 with TRBJ2-5; D remains unclear. Germline loops: CDR1 DFQATT, CDR2 SNEGSKA (reference sequence). V was clipped by 3 bases and J by 2 bases, with 4 bases between them. This CDR3 has 11 residues. The CDR3 reads CSASIQETQYF. DNA of the CDR3: TGCAGTGCTAGCATTCAAGAGACCCAGTACTTC.

In regard to this clone: Other nucleotide sequences in the sample specify the same CDR3. This chain connects TRBV18 to TRBJ2-5; D is unresolved. CDR1 and CDR2 from the germline V gene are KGHSH and LQKENI. The CDR3 spans 12 residues. With 3 bases removed from V and 5 bases from J, the gap between germline ends came to 7 bases. DNA of the CDR3: TGTGCCAGCTCACCTCTCGTGGAGACCCAGTACTTC. Translating it yields CASSPLVETQYF.

The genes are TRBV13 and TRBJ2-7; D not certain. The CDR3 has 14 residues. Deletions cut 2 bases from V and 0 bases from J, with 8 bases between. Germline V gene sequence: CDR1 PRHDT, CDR2 FYEKMQ (reference sequence). CDR3 sequence: CASSLKDFSYEQYF. The CDR3 DNA reads TGTGCCAGCAGCTTAAAAGACTTCTCCTACGAGCAGTACTTC.

The rearrangement uses TRBV9 and TRBJ2-1; D possibly corresponds to TRBD2 (5 bases). CDR1 is SGDLS and CDR2 is YYNGEE in the germline V gene. This CDR3 is 12 amino acids long. V was trimmed by 7 bases and J by 5 bases, leaving 10 bases between them. The CDR3 nucleotides read TGTGCCAGCGGCGGGTTGAACAATGAGCAGTTCTTC. Its translation: CASGGLNNEQFF.

The chain has TRBV5-6 and TRBJ2-7, with D hard to call. Trimming stripped 2 bases from V and 2 bases from J, with 11 bases between. The V gene's germline CDR1 is SGHDT and CDR2 YYEEEE. The CDR3 is 14 amino acids. The CDR3 reads CASSFYDGPYEQYF. The CDR3 DNA reads as TGTGCCAGCAGCTTCTATGACGGACCCTACGAGCAGTACTTC.

The chain joins TRBV9 to TRBJ2-5; 8 positions agree with TRBD2. From germline, CDR1 is SGDLS and CDR2 YYNGEE. This CDR3 region has 15 residues. J lost 3 bases, V lost 7 bases, and 11 bases had no gene match. CDR3: CASGDMGTREETQYF. The DNA for the CDR3 is TGTGCCAGCGGAGACATGGGGACTAGAGAAGAGACCCAGTACTTC.

Remarks on this clone: Additional DNA sequences in this sample encode the identical CDR3. This sequence joins TRBV7-2 and TRBJ2-1; TRBD2 matches at 14 bases. J gave up 8 bases and V 1 base, and 4 bases lay outside the gene matches. CDR3 length: 16 amino acids. Germline CDR1 SGHTA, CDR2 FQGNSA. CDR3 region: CASSLEGTSGSYEQFF. In DNA form, the CDR3 reads TGTGCCAGCAGCTTAGAGGGGACTAGCGGGAGTTATGAGCAGTTCTTC.

V gene TRBV10-3 combines with J gene TRBJ2-7; 9 nucleotides line up with TRBD1. The V and J ends lost 0 bases and 2 bases, in that order; junction bases with no gene match: 5. This CDR3 is 16 amino acids long. The germline gives CDR1 ENHRY, CDR2 SYGVKD. In nucleotides, the CDR3 is TGTGCCATCAGTGAGTCTCGGGACAGGGTAACCTACGAGCAGTACTTC. It codes for CAISESRDRVTYEQYF.

V is TRBV7-9 and J is TRBJ1-5; D remains ambiguous. The CDR3 is 15 residues long. The germline CDR1 and CDR2 sequences are SEHNR and FQNEAQ (reference sequence). The V end lost 5 bases, the J end lost 2 bases, and 13 bases lay between the germline ends. CDR3 region: CASSRAGEGNQPQHF. Written as DNA, the CDR3 is TGTGCCAGCAGCCGGGCGGGTGAGGGCAATCAGCCCCAGCATTTT.

This chain connects TRBV5-1 to TRBJ1-1; D might be TRBD1 (6 bases). Germline assignment: CDR1 SGHRS and CDR2 YFSETQ. Trimming took 0 bases from V and 1 from J, leaving 13 bases between them. The CDR3 is 16 residues long. CDR3 sequence (DNA): TGCGCCAGCAGCTTGGTTCCCGGGACAAAGAACACTGAAGCTTTCTTT. Translated, it gives CASSLVPGTKNTEAFF.

The chain has TRBV5-4 and TRBJ2-1; 12 bases map to TRBD2. Unmatched junction bases numbered 2, after V lost 0 bases and J lost 4 bases. The germline V gene has CDR1 SGHNT and CDR2 YYREEE (reference sequence). CDR3 length: 16 residues. The CDR3 spells CASSLDLAGGYNEQFF. CDR3 coding DNA: TGTGCCAGCAGCTTGGACCTAGCGGGAGGGTACAATGAGCAGTTCTTC. Drawing the rest from reference TRBV5-4 and TRBJ2-1, the complete variable domain is ETGVTQSPTHLIKTRGQQVTLRCSSQSGHNTVSWYQQALGQGPQFIFQYYREEENGRGNFPPRFSGLQFPNYSSELNVNALELDDSALYLCASSLDLAGGYNEQFFGPGTRLTVL.

The chain is built from TRBV29-1 and TRBJ1-4; perhaps TRBD1 as D (6 bases). Trimming stripped 4 bases from V and 3 bases from J, with 6 bases between. The CDR3 length is 12 residues. Looked up from germline, CDR1 is SQVTM and CDR2 is ANQGSEA. CDR3 sequence (DNA): TGCAGCGTTGGGACAGCTAATGAAAAACTGTTTTTT. It codes for CSVGTANEKLFF.